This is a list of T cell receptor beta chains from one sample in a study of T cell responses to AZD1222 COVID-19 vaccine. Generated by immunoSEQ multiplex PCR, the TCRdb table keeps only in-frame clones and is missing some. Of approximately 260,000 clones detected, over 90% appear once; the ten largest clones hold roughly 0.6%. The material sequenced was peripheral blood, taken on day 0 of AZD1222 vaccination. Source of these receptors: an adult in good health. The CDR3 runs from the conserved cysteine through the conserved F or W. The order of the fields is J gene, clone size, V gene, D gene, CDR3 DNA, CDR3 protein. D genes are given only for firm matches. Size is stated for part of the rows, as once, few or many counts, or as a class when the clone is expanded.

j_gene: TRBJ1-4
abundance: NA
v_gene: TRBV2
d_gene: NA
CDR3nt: TGTGCCAGCAGTGGTGGTGAAAAACTGTTTTTT
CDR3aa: CASSGGEKLFF

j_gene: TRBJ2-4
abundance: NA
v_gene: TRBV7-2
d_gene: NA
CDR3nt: TGTGCCAGCAGCTTCCTCCCGGGGGACATTCAGTACTTC
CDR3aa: CASSFLPGDIQYF

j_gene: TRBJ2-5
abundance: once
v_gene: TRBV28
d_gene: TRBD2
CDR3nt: TGTGCCAGCAGTGGGGCCCGAGCGGGGGGAAAAGAGACCCAGTACTTC
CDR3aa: CASSGARAGGKETQYF

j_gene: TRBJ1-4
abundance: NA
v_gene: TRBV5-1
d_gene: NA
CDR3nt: TGCGCCAGCTCCGACCCCCGGGGGGCAGGTGAAAAACTGTTTTTT
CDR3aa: CASSDPRGAGEKLFF

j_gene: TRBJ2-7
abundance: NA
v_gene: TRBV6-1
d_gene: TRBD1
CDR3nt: TGTGCCAGCAGTGAAAGGGGGGACAGGGGCTACGAGCAGTACTTC
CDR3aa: CASSERGDRGYEQYF

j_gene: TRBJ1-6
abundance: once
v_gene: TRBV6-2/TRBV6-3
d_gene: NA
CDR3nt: TGTGCCAGCACCCCTACCGGGCCCAAGGACTCACCCCTCCACTTT
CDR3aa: CASTPTGPKDSPLHF

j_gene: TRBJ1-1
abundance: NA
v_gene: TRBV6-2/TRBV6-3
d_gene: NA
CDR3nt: TGTGCCAGCAGTGCCGGGACCCAAGCTTTCTTT
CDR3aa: CASSAGTQAFF

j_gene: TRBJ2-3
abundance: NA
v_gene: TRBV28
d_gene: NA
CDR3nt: TGTGCCAGCAGTCATAAGGGGTTGGACACAGATACGCAGTATTTT
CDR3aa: CASSHKGLDTDTQYF

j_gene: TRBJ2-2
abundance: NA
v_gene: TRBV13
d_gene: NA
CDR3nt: TGTGCCAGCAGCTCTCGACGCACCGGGGAGCTGTTTTTT
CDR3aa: CASSSRRTGELFF

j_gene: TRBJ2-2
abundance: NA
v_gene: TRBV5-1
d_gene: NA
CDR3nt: TGCGCCAGCAGCTTAGAGGACGGGAACACCGGGGAGCTGTTTTTT
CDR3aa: CASSLEDGNTGELFF

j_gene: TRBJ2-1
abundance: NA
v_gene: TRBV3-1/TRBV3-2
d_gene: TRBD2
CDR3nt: TGTGCCAGCAGCCAAGCTAAGACCGGGACGGGAGGGAATGAGCAGTTCTTC
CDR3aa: CASSQAKTGTGGNEQFF

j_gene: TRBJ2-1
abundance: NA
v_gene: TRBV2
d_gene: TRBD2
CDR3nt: TGTGCCAGCAGTGACTTAGGCGGGGGGGACAATGAGCAGTTCTTC
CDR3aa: CASSDLGGGDNEQFF

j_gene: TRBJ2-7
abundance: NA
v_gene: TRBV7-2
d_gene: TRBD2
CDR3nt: TGTGCCAGCAGCTCGACTAGCGGGAGCTTCGAGCAGTACTTC
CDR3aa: CASSSTSGSFEQYF

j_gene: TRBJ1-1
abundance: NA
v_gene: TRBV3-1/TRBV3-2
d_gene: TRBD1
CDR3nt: TGTGCCAGCAGCCCGACAGGGCTTACTGAAGCTTTCTTT
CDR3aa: CASSPTGLTEAFF

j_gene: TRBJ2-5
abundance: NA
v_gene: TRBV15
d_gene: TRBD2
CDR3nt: TGTGCCACCAGCAGGGCCCGAGCGGGGGGCGAAGAGACCCAGTACTTC
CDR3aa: CATSRARAGGEETQYF

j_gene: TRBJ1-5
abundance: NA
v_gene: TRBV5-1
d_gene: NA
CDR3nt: TGCGCCAGCAGCTCCACAGGGTCGGATCAGCCCCAGCATTTT
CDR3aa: CASSSTGSDQPQHF